This T cell receptor (beta chain) was identified during a study of T-cell reconstitution after alpha-beta-depleted transplantation in children. The TCRbeta library was prepared with unique molecular identifiers. TCRdb fed the PCR reads into MiXCR, producing one record per CDR3 protein. Of some 830,000 distinct CDR3 sequences listed, 15% to 20% were seen once; the top ten hold around 5%. The CDR3 has 15 residues. Trimming removed 5 bases at V and 1 base at J, with 15 bases between. The V call is TRBV12-3 or TRBV12-4, the J call TRBJ2-7; a possible D gene is TRBD2 (6 bases). The material sequenced was PBMCs, mostly from graft donor cells, taken 360 days after TCRalphabeta/CD19-depleted stem cell transplant. The TCR sequence derives from a male patient between 5 and 17 years old who had a stem cell transplant for acute lymphoblastic leukemia, so the T cells may come from the graft donor. The CDR3 loop reads CASSPKRDWSYEQYF. The DNA for the CDR3 is TGTGCCAGCAGTCCAAAACGGGACTGGTCCTACGAGCAGTACTTC.